Listed below are T cell receptor beta chains from one sample, sequenced in a study of cytomegalovirus exposure and HLA in healthy donors. Sequencing was performed with immunoSEQ multiplex PCR; in TCRdb, only in-frame clones are kept and a portion is missing. The sample has under 200,000 clones, 85% seen once; the top ten hold approximately 2.2%. Specimen: PBMCs. All receptors derive from a woman aged 45-59 years in good health and CMV-seronegative. CDR3s include the opening cysteine and the closing phenylalanine or tryptophan. The D gene is left open where the match is weak. Not every row has a clone size; where given, it reads once, few, many or a size class.

V gene	D gene	J gene	clone size	CDR3 DNA	CDR3 protein
TRBV18	NA	TRBJ1-2	NA	TGTGCCAGCTCACCACGAACAGGTGACTATGGCTACACCTTC	CASSPRTGDYGYTF
TRBV19	TRBD1	TRBJ2-4	NA	TGTGCCAGTAGTACCTCCGGGACAGGGTTAAACATTCAGTACTTC	CASSTSGTGLNIQYF
TRBV7-3	TRBD2	TRBJ2-3	NA	TGTGCCAGCAGCTCACAACCGGGACTAGCTTTAGGAATCGATACGCAGTATTTT	CASSSQPGLALGIDTQYF
TRBV7-9	NA	TRBJ2-1	once	TGTGCCAGCAGCTTAGGTCCCCTGGGGGGAATTTACAATGAGCAGTTCTTC	CASSLGPLGGIYNEQFF
TRBV29-1	NA	TRBJ2-7	once	TGCAGCGTTGAAGGGTCCTTTGGAGAGTTGGCCTACGAGCAGTACTTC	CSVEGSFGELAYEQYF
TRBV6-6	NA	TRBJ1-2	NA	TGTGCCAGCAGTTACGAGGAATATGGCTACACCTTC	CASSYEEYGYTF
TRBV7-2	TRBD1	TRBJ1-3	once	TGTGCCAGCAGCGTGACAGGGGGCTCAGGAAACACCATATATTTT	CASSVTGGSGNTIYF
TRBV4-1	NA	TRBJ2-1	NA	TGCGCCAGCAGCCGGGCGGGCAATGAGCAGTTCTTC	CASSRAGNEQFF
TRBV27	NA	TRBJ2-7	NA	TGTGCCAGCAGCCGCCGTGGTAGCTCCTACGAGCAGTACTTC	CASSRRGSSYEQYF
TRBV9	NA	TRBJ1-4	NA	TGTGCCAGCAGCGGGACACCGAATGAAAAACTGTTTTTT	CASSGTPNEKLFF
TRBV7-2	NA	TRBJ1-5	NA	TGTGCCAGCAGCGCTGGCAGGGGAAATCAGCCCCAGCATTTT	CASSAGRGNQPQHF
TRBV28	NA	TRBJ1-2	NA	TGTGCCAGCAGTTCCCAGGGTGCACCAAACTATGGCTACACCTTC	CASSSQGAPNYGYTF
TRBV19	TRBD1	TRBJ2-1	few	TGTGCCAGTAGCAGACAGGGGGCGGCGGACAATGAGCAGTTCTTC	CASSRQGAADNEQFF
TRBV28	TRBD2	TRBJ2-3	NA	TGTGCCAGCAGTTTATGGCTAGCGGGACCCACAGATACGCAGTATTTT	CASSLWLAGPTDTQYF
TRBV4-1	TRBD2	TRBJ2-7	NA	TGCGCCAGCAGCCAAGACCTAACTAGCGGCTCCTACGAGCAGTACTTC	CASSQDLTSGSYEQYF
TRBV29-1	NA	TRBJ1-5	NA	TGCAGCGTCCAAGGCGGGAGGGATCAGCCCCAGCATTTT	CSVQGGRDQPQHF
TRBV28	NA	TRBJ2-7	NA	TGTGCCAGCAGGACGGCAGGGGAAATGTCCTACGAGCAGTACTTC	CASRTAGEMSYEQYF
TRBV5-1	NA	TRBJ2-7	NA	TGCGCCAGCAGCCCGGTCGTTTCGTTCTCCTACGAGCAGTACTTC	CASSPVVSFSYEQYF
TRBV6-1	NA	TRBJ1-1	NA	TGTGCCAGCATTCCTCGGGCAGGGGAGAGGGCTGAAGCTTTCTTT	CASIPRAGERAEAFF
TRBV29-1	TRBD1	TRBJ1-1	NA	TGCAGCGGGGGACAGGTAGGGGCTGAAGCTTTCTTT	CSGGQVGAEAFF